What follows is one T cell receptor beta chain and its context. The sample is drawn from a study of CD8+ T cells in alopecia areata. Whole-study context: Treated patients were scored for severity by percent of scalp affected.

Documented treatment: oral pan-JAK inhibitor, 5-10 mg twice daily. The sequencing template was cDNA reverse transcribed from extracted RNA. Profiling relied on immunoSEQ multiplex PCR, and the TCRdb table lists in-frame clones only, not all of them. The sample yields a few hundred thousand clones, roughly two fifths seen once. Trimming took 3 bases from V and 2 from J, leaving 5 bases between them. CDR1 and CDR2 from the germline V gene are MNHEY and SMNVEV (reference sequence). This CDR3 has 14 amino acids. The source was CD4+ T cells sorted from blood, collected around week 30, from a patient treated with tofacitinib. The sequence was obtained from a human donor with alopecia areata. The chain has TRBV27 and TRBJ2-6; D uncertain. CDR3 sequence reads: CASSLGPGANVLTF. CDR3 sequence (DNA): TGTGCCAGCAGTTTGGGCCCTGGGGCCAACGTCCTGACTTTC.